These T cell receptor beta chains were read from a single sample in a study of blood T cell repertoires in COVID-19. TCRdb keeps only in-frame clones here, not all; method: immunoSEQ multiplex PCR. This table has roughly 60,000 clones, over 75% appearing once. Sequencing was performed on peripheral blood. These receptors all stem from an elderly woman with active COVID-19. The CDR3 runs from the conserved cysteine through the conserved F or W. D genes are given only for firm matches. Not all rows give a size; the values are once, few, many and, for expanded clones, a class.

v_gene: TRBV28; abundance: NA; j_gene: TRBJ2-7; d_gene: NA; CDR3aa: CASSLTGAYEQYF; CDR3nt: TGTGCCAGCAGTCTAACGGGGGCCTACGAGCAGTACTTC
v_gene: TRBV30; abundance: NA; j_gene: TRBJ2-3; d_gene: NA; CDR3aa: CAWSVLSRGTDTQYF; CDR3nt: TGTGCCTGGAGTGTACTTTCGCGGGGCACAGATACGCAGTATTTT
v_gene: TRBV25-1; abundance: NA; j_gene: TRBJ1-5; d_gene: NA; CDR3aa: CASSQTGSNQPQHF; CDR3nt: TGTGCCAGCAGTCAAACAGGGAGCAATCAGCCCCAGCATTTT
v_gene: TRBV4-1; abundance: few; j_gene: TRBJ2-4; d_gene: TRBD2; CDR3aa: CASSHLTSGENIQYF; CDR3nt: TGCGCCAGCAGCCACCTTACTAGCGGAGAAAACATTCAGTACTTC
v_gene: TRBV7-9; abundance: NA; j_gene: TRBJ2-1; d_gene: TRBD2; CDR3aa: CASSSVAGGPSNEQFF; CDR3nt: TGTGCCAGCAGCTCAGTAGCGGGAGGGCCCTCGAATGAGCAGTTCTTC
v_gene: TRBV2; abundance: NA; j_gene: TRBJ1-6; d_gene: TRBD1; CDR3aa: CASSEGGQGNSPLHF; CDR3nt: TGTGCCAGCAGTGAAGGGGGACAGGGTAATTCACCCCTCCACTTT
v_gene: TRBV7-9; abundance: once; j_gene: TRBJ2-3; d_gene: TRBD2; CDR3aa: CASSPSGGADTQYF; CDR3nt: TGTGCCAGCAGCCCTAGCGGGGGGGCGGATACGCAGTATTTT
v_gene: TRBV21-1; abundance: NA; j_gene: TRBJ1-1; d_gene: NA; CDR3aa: CASITSGVNTEAFF; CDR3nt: TGTGCCAGCATCACAAGTGGAGTGAACACTGAAGCTTTCTTT
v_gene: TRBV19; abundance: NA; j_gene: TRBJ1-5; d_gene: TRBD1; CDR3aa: CASTTTGGGNQPQHF; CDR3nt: TGTGCCAGTACCACGACAGGGGGAGGCAATCAGCCCCAGCATTTT
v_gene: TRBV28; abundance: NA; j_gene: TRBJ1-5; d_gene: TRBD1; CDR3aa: CASRHRDRGQPQHF; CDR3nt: TGTGCCAGCAGGCACCGGGACAGGGGTCAGCCCCAGCATTTT
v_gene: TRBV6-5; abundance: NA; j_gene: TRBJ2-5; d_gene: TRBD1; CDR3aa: CASSSKDRTAETQYF; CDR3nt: TGTGCCAGCAGTTCAAAGGACAGGACGGCGGAGACCCAGTACTTC
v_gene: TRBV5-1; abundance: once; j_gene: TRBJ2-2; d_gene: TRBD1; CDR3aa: CASFPGQGKTGELFF; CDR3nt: TGCGCCAGCTTCCCCGGACAGGGAAAAACCGGGGAGCTGTTTTTT
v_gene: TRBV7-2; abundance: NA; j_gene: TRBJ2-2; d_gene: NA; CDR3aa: CASSLAGTGELFF; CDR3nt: TGTGCCAGCAGCTTAGCCGGCACCGGGGAGCTGTTTTTT
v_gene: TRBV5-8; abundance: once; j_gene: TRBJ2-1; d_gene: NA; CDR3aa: CASSSGRLMNYNEQFF; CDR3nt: TGTGCCAGCAGCTCCGGTAGACTCATGAACTACAATGAGCAGTTCTTC
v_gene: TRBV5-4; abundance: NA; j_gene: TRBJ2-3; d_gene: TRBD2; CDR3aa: CASSLGVGAGRTDTQYF; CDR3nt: TGTGCCAGCAGCTTGGGGGTAGGAGCGGGACGTACGGATACGCAGTATTTT
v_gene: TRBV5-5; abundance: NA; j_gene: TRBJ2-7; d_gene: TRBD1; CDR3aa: CASSLWTGKVYEQYF; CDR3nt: TGTGCCAGCAGCTTGTGGACAGGGAAGGTGTACGAGCAGTACTTC
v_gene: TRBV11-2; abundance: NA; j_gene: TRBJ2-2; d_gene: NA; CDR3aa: CASRNRAFDTGELFF; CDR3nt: TGTGCCAGCAGGAACAGGGCTTTCGACACCGGGGAGCTGTTTTTT
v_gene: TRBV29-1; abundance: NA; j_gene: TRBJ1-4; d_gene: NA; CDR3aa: CSVGEGAGNEKLFF; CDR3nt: TGCAGCGTCGGCGAGGGCGCCGGTAATGAAAAACTGTTTTTT
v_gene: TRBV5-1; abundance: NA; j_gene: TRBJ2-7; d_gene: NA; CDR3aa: CASSTTVSSYEQYF; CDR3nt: TGCGCCAGCAGCACGACAGTTTCCTCCTACGAGCAGTACTTC
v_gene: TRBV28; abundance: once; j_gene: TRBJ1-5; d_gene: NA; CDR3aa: CASILGHPFGNQPQHF; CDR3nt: TGTGCCAGCATCCTGGGGCATCCATTCGGTAATCAGCCCCAGCATTTT
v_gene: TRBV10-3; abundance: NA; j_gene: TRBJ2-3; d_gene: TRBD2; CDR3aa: CAISERGTGLAGPPDTQYF; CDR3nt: TGTGCCATCAGTGAGCGCGGGACGGGACTAGCGGGTCCCCCAGATACGCAGTATTTT
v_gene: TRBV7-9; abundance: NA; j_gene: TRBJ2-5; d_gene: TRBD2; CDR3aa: CASSNVAGGSQETQYF; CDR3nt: TGTGCCAGCAGCAACGTAGCGGGGGGGTCCCAAGAGACCCAGTACTTC
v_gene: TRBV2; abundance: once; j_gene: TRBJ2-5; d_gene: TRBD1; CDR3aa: CASSVSESQGVGMERATQYF; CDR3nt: TGTGCCAGCAGTGTTTCCGAGTCACAGGGGGTGGGGATGGAAAGAGCGACCCAGTACTTC
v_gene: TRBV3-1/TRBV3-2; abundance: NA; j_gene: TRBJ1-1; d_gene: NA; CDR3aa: CASSQERGYTEAFF; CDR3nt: TGTGCCAGCAGCCAAGAAAGGGGCTACACTGAAGCTTTCTTT
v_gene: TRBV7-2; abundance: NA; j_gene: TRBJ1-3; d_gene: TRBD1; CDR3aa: CASSAGQGRTGNTIYF; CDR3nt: TGTGCCAGCAGCGCCGGACAGGGGAGGACTGGAAACACCATATATTTT
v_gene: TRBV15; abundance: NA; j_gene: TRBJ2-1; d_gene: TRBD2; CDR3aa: CATSRDRTSGSNEQFF; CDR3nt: TGTGCCACCAGCAGAGATCGGACTAGCGGGAGCAATGAGCAGTTCTTC
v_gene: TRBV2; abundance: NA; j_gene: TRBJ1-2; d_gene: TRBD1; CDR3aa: CASSEEGRGNYGYTF; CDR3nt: TGTGCCAGCAGTGAAGAGGGCAGGGGGAACTATGGCTACACCTTC
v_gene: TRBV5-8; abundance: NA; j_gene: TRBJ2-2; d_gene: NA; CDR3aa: CASSSEPGTGELFF; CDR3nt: TGTGCCAGCAGCTCCGAACCGGGCACCGGGGAGCTGTTTTTT
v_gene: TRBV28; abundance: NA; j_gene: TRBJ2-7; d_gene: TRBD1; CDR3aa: CASSSTRPLGQGAILEQYF; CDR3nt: TGTGCCAGCAGTTCCACCCGCCCCCTTGGACAGGGGGCAATTCTCGAGCAGTACTTC
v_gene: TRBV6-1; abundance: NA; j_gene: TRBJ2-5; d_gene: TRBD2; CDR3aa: CASSEAGTSKFQETQYF; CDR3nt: TGTGCCAGCAGTGAAGCCGGGACTAGCAAGTTTCAAGAGACCCAGTACTTC
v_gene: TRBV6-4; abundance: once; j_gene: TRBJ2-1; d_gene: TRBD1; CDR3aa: CASSSRGSGYNEQFF; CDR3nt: TGTGCCAGCAGTAGCAGGGGGTCGGGCTACAATGAGCAGTTCTTC
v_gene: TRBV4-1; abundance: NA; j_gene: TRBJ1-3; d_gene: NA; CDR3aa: CASSATGGGNTIYF; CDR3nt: TGCGCCAGCAGCGCAACGGGGGGTGGAAACACCATATATTTT
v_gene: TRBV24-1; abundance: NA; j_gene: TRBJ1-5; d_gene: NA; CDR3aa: CASSYGNQPQHF; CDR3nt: TGTGCCTCATCATACGGGAATCAGCCCCAGCATTTT
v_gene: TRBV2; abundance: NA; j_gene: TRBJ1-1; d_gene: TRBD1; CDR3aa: CASRRQGGTEAFF; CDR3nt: TGTGCCAGCAGAAGACAGGGCGGCACTGAAGCTTTCTTT
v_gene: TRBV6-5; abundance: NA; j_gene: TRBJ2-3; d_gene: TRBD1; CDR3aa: CASSYSAGGGTDTQYF; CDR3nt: TGTGCCAGCAGTTACTCAGCAGGGGGCGGAACAGATACGCAGTATTTT